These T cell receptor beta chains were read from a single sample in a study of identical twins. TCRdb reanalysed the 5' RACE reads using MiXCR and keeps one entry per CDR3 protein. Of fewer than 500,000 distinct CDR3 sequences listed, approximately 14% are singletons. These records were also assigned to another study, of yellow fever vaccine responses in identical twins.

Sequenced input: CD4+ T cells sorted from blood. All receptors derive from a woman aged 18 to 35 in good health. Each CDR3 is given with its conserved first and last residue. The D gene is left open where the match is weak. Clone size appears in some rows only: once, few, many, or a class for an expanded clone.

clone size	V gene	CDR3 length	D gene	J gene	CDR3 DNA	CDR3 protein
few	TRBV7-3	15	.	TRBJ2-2	TGTGCCAGCAGCCTAAACCCGGGTTGGGACGGGGAGCTGTTTTTT	CASSLNPGWDGELFF
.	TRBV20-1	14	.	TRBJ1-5	TGCAGTGCTACTTGGCAGGGTCGCAATCAGCCCCAGCATTTT	CSATWQGRNQPQHF
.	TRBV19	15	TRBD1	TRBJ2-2	TGTGCCAGTAGTATCATTCAGGGGGCGACCGGGGAGCTGTTTTTT	CASSIIQGATGELFF
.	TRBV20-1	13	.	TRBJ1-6	TGCAGTGCTAGTCGGGACAAAGATTCACCCCTCCACTTT	CSASRDKDSPLHF
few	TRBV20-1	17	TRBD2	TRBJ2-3	TGCAGTGCTAGAGTCTGGACTAGCGGGAGGATGACAGATACGCAGTATTTT	CSARVWTSGRMTDTQYF
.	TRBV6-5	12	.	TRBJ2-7	TGTGCCGCCCGAGGGGGGGCCTACGAGCAGTACTTC	CAARGGAYEQYF
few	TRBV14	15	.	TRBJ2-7	TGTGCCAGCAGCCAAGGAGTTAGGTTAGGAACCGAGCAGTACTTC	CASSQGVRLGTEQYF
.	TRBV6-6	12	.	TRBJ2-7	TGTGCCAGCAGCCCCCTCCGTTACGAGCAGTACTTC	CASSPLRYEQYF
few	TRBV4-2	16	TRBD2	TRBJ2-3	TGTGCCAGCAGCCAAGGCGGGAGGGCCCTCGGGGATACGCAGTATTTT	CASSQGGRALGDTQYF
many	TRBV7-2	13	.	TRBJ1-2	TGTGCCAGCAGTTTAGTTGGTTCCTATGGCTACACCTTC	CASSLVGSYGYTF
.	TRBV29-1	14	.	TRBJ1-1	TGCAGCGTTGGTCAAACAGGATGGAACACTGAAGCTTTCTTT	CSVGQTGWNTEAFF
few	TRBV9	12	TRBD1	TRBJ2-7	TGTGCCAGCAGCCGGGACAGAGTCGAGCAGTACTTC	CASSRDRVEQYF
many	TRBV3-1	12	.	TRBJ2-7	TGTGCCAGCAGCCAAGGGGGCTACGAGCAGTACTTC	CASSQGGYEQYF
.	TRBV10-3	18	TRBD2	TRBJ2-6	TGTGCCTCGGGACTAGCGGGGGCCGGGACGGGCGGGGCCAACGTCCTGACTTTC	CASGLAGAGTGGANVLTF
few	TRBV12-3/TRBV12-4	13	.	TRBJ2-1	TGTGCCAGCAGTTTAATGGTCGGGGGCTTCAAGATCTTC	CASSLMVGGFKIF
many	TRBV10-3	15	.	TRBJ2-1	TGTGCCATCAGTGACAGGGAAACATCCTACAATGAGCAGTTCTTC	CAISDRETSYNEQFF
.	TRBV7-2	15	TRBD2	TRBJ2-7	TGTGCCAGCAGCTTCTTGCGGGGGAGCTCCTACGAGCAGTACTTC	CASSFLRGSSYEQYF
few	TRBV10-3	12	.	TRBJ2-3	TGTGCCATCAGTGAGCTAGGCGATACGCAGTATTTT	CAISELGDTQYF
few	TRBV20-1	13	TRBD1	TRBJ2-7	TGCAGTGCTAGGGGGCAGGGGGCGGGTGAGCAGTACTTC	CSARGQGAGEQYF
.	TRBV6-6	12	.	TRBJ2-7	TGTGCCAGCAGTTCACAGGAGCAATCCGCGGACTTC	CASSSQEQSADF
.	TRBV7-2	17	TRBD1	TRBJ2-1	TGTGCCAGCAGCCGAGGAACCGGGACAGGCCTATACAATGAGCAGTTCTTC	CASSRGTGTGLYNEQFF
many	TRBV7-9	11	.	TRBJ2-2	TGTGCCAGCAACCCAACCGGGGAGCTGTTTTTT	CASNPTGELFF
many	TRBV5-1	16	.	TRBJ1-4	TGCGCCAGCAGCGCGGTCACAGGGCCAACTAATGAAAAACTGTTTTTT	CASSAVTGPTNEKLFF
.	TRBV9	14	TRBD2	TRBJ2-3	TGTGCCAGCAGCGCCAGCGGGAGTGGGGATACGCAGTATTTT	CASSASGSGDTQYF
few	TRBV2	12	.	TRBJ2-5	TGTGCCAGCAGGGCAGTGCAAGAGACCCAGTACTTC	CASRAVQETQYF
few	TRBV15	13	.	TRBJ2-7	TGTGCCACCAGCAGAGTGGCCGACTACGAGCAGTACTTC	CATSRVADYEQYF
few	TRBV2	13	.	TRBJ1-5	TGTGCCAGCACATCTGAGGTAGAACAGCCCCAGCATTTT	CASTSEVEQPQHF
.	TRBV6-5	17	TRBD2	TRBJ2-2	TGTGCCAGCAGTTACTCGAGCGCGGGAGGATTTGGCGGGGAGCTGTTTTTT	CASSYSSAGGFGGELFF
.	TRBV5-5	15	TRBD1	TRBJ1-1	TGTGCCAGCAGCTGGGCAAACGACAGGGCCACTGAAGCTTTCTTT	CASSWANDRATEAFF
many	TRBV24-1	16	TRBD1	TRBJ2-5	TGTGCCACCAGTGAGGGTTCGGGACAGCTCCAAGAGACCCAGTACTTC	CATSEGSGQLQETQYF
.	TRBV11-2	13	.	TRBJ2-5	TGTGCCAGCAGCTTAGGGGCCGGGGCGACCCAGTACTTC	CASSLGAGATQYF
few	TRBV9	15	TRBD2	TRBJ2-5	TGTGCCAGCAGCGTGAATAGCGGGGCGTCAGAGACCCAGTACTTC	CASSVNSGASETQYF
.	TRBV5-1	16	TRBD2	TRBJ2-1	TGCGCCAGCAGCTGGGGGGGTAGGGCCTCCTACAATGAGCAGTTCTTC	CASSWGGRASYNEQFF
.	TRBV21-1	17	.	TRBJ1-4	TGTGCCAGCAGCCCCGCGCCACAGGGGGCCGGTGGTGAAAAACTGTTTTTT	CASSPAPQGAGGEKLFF
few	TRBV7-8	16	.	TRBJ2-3	TGTGCCAGCAGCTTGGGGGCAGCGGTGAGCACAGATACGCAGTATTTT	CASSLGAAVSTDTQYF
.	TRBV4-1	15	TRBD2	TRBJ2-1	TGCGCCAGCAGCGGACGCGGGGGTTCGAACAATGAGCAGTTCTTC	CASSGRGGSNNEQFF
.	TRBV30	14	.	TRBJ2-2	TGTGCCTGGAACTCGGGAGAGGGGCCCGGGGAGCTGTTTTTT	CAWNSGEGPGELFF
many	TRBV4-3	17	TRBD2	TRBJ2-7	TGCGCCAGCAGCCAAGCCGGTAGCGGGAGTAAGTCCTACGAGCAGTACTTC	CASSQAGSGSKSYEQYF
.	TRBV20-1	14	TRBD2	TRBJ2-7	TGCAGTGCTAGAGAACTAGCGGGATACTACGAGCAGTACTTC	CSARELAGYYEQYF
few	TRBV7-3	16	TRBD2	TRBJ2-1	TGTGCCAGCAGCTTAGTGCCTAGCGGAACCCTCGGTGAGCAGTTCTTC	CASSLVPSGTLGEQFF
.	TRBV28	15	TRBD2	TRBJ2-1	TGTGCCAGCAGTTTAGCGGGAGGGCCTTGGAATGAGCAGTTCTTC	CASSLAGGPWNEQFF
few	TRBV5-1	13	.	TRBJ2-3	TGCGCCAGCAGGGGTGTGGGGCCAGATACGCAGTATTTT	CASRGVGPDTQYF
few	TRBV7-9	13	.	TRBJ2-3	TGTGCCAGCAGCTTCCAAAGCACAGATACGCAGTATTTT	CASSFQSTDTQYF
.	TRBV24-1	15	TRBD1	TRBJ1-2	TGTGCCACCAGTGATCCAACAGGGGGTTTCTATGGCTACACCTTC	CATSDPTGGFYGYTF
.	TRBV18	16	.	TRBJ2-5	TGTGCCAGCTCACGCCTAGGGGGAGGGGACCAAGAGACCCAGTACTTC	CASSRLGGGDQETQYF